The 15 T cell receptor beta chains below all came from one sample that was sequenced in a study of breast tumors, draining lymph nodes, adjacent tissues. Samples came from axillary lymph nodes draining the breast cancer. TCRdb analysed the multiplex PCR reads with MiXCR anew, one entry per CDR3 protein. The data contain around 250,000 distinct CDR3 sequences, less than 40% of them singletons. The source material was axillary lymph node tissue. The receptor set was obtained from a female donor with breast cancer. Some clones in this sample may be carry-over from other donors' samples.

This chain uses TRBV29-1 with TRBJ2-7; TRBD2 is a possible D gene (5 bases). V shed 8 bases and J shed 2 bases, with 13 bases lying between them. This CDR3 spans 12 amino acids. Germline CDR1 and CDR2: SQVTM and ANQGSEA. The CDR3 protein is CSSEVGAYEQYF. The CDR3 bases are TGCAGCAGTGAAGTCGGGGCCTACGAGCAGTACTTC.

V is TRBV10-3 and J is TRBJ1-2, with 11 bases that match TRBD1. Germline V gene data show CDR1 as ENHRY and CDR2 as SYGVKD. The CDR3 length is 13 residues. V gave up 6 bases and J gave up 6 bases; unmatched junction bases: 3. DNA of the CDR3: TGTGCCATCAGACCGGGACAGGGGGATGGCTACACCTTC. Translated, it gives CAIRPGQGDGYTF.

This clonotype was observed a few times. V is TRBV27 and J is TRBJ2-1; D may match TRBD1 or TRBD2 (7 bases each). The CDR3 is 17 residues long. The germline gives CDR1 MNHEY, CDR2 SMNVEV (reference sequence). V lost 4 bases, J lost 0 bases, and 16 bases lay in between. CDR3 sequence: CASSSMGGGLSYNEQFF. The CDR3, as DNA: TGTGCCAGCAGTTCAATGGGAGGGGGCCTCTCCTACAATGAGCAGTTCTTC.

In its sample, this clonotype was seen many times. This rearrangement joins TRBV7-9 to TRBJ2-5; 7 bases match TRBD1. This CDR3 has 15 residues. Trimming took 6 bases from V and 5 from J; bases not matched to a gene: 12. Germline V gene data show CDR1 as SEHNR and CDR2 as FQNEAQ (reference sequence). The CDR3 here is CASSNDDGQVETQYF. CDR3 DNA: TGTGCCAGCAGTAACGACGATGGACAGGTCGAGACCCAGTACTTC.

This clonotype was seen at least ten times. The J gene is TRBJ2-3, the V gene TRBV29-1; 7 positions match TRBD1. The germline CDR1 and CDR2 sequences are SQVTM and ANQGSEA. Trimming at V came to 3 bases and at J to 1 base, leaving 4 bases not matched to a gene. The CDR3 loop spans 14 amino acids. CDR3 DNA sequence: TGCAGCGTTGATACAGACAGGGGCACAGATACGCAGTATTTT. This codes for CSVDTDRGTDTQYF.

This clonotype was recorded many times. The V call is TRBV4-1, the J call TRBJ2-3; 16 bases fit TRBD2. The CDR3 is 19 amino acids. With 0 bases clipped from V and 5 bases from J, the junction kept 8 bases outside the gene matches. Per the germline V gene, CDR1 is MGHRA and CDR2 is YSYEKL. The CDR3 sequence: CASSQDAGLAGGRRDTQYF. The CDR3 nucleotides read TGCGCCAGCAGCCAAGATGCGGGACTAGCGGGAGGGCGAAGAGATACGCAGTATTTT.

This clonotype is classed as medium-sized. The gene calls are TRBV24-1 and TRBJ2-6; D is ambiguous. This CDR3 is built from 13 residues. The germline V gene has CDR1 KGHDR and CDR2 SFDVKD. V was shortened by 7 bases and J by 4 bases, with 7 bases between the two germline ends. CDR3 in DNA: TGTGCCACCAGCCGAAGCGGGGCCAACGTCCTGACTTTC. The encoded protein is CATSRSGANVLTF.

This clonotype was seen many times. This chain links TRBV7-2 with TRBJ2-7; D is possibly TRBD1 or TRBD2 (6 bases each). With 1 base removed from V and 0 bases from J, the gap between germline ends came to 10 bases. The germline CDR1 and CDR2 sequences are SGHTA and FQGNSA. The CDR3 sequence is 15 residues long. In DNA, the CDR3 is TGTGCCAGCAGCTTAGAGGGGGGTAGCTCCTACGAGCAGTACTTC. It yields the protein CASSLEGGSSYEQYF.

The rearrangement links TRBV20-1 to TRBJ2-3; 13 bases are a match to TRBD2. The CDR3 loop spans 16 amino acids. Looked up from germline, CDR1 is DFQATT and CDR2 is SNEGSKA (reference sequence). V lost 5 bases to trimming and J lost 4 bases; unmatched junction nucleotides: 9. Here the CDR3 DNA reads TGCAGTGCTCGAGGGGGGACTAGCGGGACCCCAGATACGCAGTATTTT. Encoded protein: CSARGGTSGTPDTQYF.

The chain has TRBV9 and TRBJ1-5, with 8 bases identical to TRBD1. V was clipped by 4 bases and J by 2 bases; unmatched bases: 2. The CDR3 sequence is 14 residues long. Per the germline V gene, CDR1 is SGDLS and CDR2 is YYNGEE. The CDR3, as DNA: TGTGCCAGCAGCACGACAGGGGGCAATCAGCCCCAGCATTTT. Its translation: CASSTTGGNQPQHF.

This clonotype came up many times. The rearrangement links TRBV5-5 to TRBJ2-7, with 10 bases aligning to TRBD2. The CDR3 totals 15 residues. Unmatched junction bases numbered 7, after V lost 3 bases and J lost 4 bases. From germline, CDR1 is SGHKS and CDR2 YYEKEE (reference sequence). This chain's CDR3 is CASSSLLAGIYEQYF. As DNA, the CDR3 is TGTGCCAGCAGCTCGCTACTAGCGGGAATATACGAGCAGTACTTC.

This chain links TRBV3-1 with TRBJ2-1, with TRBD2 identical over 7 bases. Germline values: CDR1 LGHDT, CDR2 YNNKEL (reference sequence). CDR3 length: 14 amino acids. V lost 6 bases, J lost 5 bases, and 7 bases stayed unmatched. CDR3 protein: CASRRGSGDNEQFF. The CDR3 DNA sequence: TGTGCCAGCAGACGCGGGAGTGGGGACAATGAGCAGTTCTTC.

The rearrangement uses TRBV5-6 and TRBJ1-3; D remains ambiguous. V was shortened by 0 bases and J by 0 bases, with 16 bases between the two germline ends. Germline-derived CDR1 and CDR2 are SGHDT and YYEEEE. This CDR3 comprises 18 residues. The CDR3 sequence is CASSLVSGGISSGNTIYF. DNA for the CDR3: TGTGCCAGCAGCTTGGTTTCTGGAGGGATCAGCTCTGGAAACACCATATATTTT. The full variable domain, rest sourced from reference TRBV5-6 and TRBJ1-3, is DAGVTQSPTHLIKTRGQQVTLRCSPKSGHDTVSWYQQALGQGPQFIFQYYEEEERQRGNFPDRFSGHQFPNYSSELNVNALLLGDSALYLCASSLVSGGISSGNTIYFGEGSWLTVV.

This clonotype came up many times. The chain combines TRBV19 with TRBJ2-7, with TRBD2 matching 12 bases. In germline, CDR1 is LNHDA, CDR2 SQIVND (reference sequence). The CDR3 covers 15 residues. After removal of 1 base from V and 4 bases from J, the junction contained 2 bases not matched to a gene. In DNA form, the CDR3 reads TGTGCCAGTAGTATAGGACTAGCGGGAGTGTACGAGCAGTACTTC. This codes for CASSIGLAGVYEQYF.

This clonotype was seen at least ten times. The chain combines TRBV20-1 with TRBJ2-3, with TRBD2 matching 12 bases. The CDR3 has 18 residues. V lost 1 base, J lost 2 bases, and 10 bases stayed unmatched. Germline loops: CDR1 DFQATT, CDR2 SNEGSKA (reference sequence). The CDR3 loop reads CSARAAGLAGGPTDTQYF. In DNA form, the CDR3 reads TGCAGTGCTAGAGCCGCGGGACTAGCGGGTGGACCCACAGATACGCAGTATTTT.